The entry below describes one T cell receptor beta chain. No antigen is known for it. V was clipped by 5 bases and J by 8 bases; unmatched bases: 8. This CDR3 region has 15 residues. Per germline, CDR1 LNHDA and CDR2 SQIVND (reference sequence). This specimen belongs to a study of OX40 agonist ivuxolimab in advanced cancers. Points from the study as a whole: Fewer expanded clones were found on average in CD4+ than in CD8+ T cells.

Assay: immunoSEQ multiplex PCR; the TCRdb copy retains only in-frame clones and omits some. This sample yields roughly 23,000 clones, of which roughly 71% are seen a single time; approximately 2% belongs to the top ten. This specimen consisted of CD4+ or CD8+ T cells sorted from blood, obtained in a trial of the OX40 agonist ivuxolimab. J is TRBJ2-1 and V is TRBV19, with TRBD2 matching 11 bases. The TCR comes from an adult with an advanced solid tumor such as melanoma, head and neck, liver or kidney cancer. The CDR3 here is CASSAASGGPHEQFF. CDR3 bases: TGTGCCAGTAGTGCCGCTAGCGGGGGGCCCCATGAGCAGTTCTTC.